This T cell receptor beta chain is drawn from a study of human T cells and chemical hapten exposure. The wider study: Per-sample TCR yields varied mainly from small pooled library volume differences.

Whole blood that had not been fractionated was the source of extracted total RNA. This CDR3 contains 14 residues. The germline V and J ends were trimmed by 2 bases and 0 bases, with 5 bases remaining between them. Germline-derived CDR1 and CDR2 are SNHLY and FYNNEI. Attachment of unique molecular identifiers to individual cDNA molecules was performed in the library. TCRdb fed the 5' RACE reads into MiXCR, producing one record per CDR3 protein. The sample includes over 95,000 distinct CDR3 sequences, around a fifth of them seen just once. Only a few counts were recorded for this clonotype. Its antigen is not known. Findings of the study overall: The number of TCRs over 1 in 1000 frequency stayed unchanged after DPC.

The chain combines TRBV2 with TRBJ1-5, with no clear D. The source of this sequence is a human donor in good health. CDR3 loop: CASSELHSNQPQHF. The CDR3 DNA reads TGTGCCAGCAGTGAACTGCATAGCAATCAGCCCCAGCATTTT.